One TCR beta chain is described in this entry. Trimming cost V 4 bases and J 9 bases; bases outside gene matches: 15. Germline-derived CDR1 and CDR2 are LGHNA and YNFKEQ. CDR3 length equals 17 residues. These data come from a study of blood T cell repertoires in COVID-19. Data came from immunoSEQ multiplex PCR; TCRdb stores just in-frame clones and leaves some out. This sample has under 200,000 clones, with approximately 90% found just once. Cohort allocation depended upon clinical history that participants reported. The recovered donors of Cohort 3 showed two negative PCRs, clearance, or symptom resolution.

The V gene is TRBV4-2, the J gene TRBJ2-1; 10 bases align to TRBD2. Source material: PBMCs or T cells enriched from blood (not recorded which). This TCR was recovered from a woman aged 18-29 years who had recovered from COVID-19. This CDR3 is CASSPLKGLAGELEQFF. DNA for the CDR3: TGTGCCAGCAGCCCCCTAAAGGGCCTAGCGGGAGAGCTTGAGCAGTTCTTC.